This TCR beta chain is from a study of cytomegalovirus exposure and HLA in healthy donors. With regard to this clone: Its specificity is not known.

At collection, donors were nominally healthy, but unrecorded immune exposures were probable. The length of the CDR3 is 14 residues. Per germline, CDR1 SNHLY and CDR2 FYNNEI. The J segment lost 5 bases and the V segment lost 5 bases, leaving 6 bases of the junction unmatched. Primers for the PCR totalled 60 Vbeta and 13 Jbeta. Sequenced by immunoSEQ multiplex PCR; TCRdb stores in-frame clones only, minus some. The top ten hold approximately 2.6% of the sample, which has roughly 110,000 clones, 82% seen once. Findings and caveats of the study: Some TCR beta chains (164 of them) were listed as cytomegalovirus-associated.

The source material was PBMCs. This rearrangement joins TRBV2 to TRBJ2-4; 7 bases align to TRBD1. This sequence originates from a man under 40 in good health and CMV-seropositive. The CDR3: CASSPRTGENIQYF. The DNA for the CDR3 is TGTGCCAGCAGTCCGCGGACAGGCGAAAACATTCAGTACTTC.